These 32 T cell receptor beta chains were all obtained from the same sample, sequenced in a study of T cell responses to AZD1222 COVID-19 vaccine. Libraries were prepared by immunoSEQ multiplex PCR; TCRdb keeps only in-frame clonotypes and omits some of them. Found here are about 170,000 clones, 90% of them singletons; the top ten hold around 1.5%. This specimen was peripheral blood, taken on day 0 of AZD1222 vaccination. Receptors originate from an adult in good health.

The chain uses TRBV27 and TRBJ1-2, with 7 bases matching TRBD1. The CDR3 totals 17 residues. Trimming at V came to 3 bases and at J to 4 bases, leaving 14 bases not matched to a gene. Germline values: CDR1 MNHEY, CDR2 SMNVEV (reference sequence). The CDR3 is CASSFTGTAANFYGYTF. In nucleotides, the CDR3 is TGTGCCAGCAGTTTCACAGGGACAGCCGCCAACTTCTATGGCTACACCTTC.

V gene TRBV28 combines with J gene TRBJ2-5; TRBD2 agrees at 8 bases. The CDR3 totals 16 residues. Germline loops: CDR1 MDHEN, CDR2 SYDVKM. J gave up 2 bases and V 6 bases, and 11 bases lay outside the gene matches. CDR3 in DNA: TGTGCCAGCAGCGGACGGACTAGCTCGGTACAAGAGACCCAGTACTTC. It yields the protein CASSGRTSSVQETQYF.

The J gene is TRBJ1-6, the V gene TRBV18, with D perhaps TRBD1 (5 bases). The CDR3 has 13 residues. The germline gives CDR1 KGHSH, CDR2 LQKENI. V was cut by 6 bases and J by 8 bases, with 11 bases left in between. The CDR3 reads CASSELGDSPLHF. The CDR3 bases are TGTGCCAGCTCGGAGCTAGGGGATTCACCCCTCCACTTT.

The rearrangement joins TRBV4-1 to TRBJ2-5; perhaps TRBD1 as D (5 bases). With 5 bases removed from V and 2 bases from J, the gap between germline ends came to 15 bases. Germline V gene lookup returns CDR1 MGHRA and CDR2 YSYEKL. The CDR3 consists of 15 residues. CDR3: CASSTYLGAQETQYF. CDR3 sequence (DNA): TGCGCCAGCAGCACCTACTTAGGGGCTCAAGAGACCCAGTACTTC.

This chain connects TRBV6-5 to TRBJ1-1; D is possibly TRBD1 (6 bases). This CDR3 spans 16 amino acids. With 1 base removed from V and 7 bases from J, the gap between germline ends came to 19 bases. From germline, CDR1 is MNHEY and CDR2 SVGAGI. The CDR3 DNA is TGTGCCAGCAGTTACTTACGGACAGTCAGCCCAAATGAAGCTTTCTTT. This translates into CASSYLRTVSPNEAFF.

The chain couples TRBV28 to TRBJ2-7; D not resolved. The V end lost 6 bases, the J end lost 1 base, and 10 bases lay between the germline ends. CDR3 size: 13 residues. The V gene's germline CDR1 is MDHEN and CDR2 SYDVKM. The CDR3 nucleotides are TGTGCCAGCAGCAACATAGGATCCTACGAGCAGTACTTC. The encoded protein is CASSNIGSYEQYF.

The V call is TRBV6-4, the J call TRBJ2-1; 8 nucleotides agree with TRBD2. Germline CDR1 is MRHNA and CDR2 is SNTAGT. CDR3 length equals 15 residues. Trimming cost V 6 bases and J 8 bases; bases outside gene matches: 12. The CDR3 DNA sequence: TGTGCCAGCAGACCCGGGGGGGCCGGTCGTGATGAGCAGTTCTTC. Protein sequence: CASRPGGAGRDEQFF.

This sequence joins TRBV10-2 and TRBJ1-6; no definite D call. The ends were cut back, 7 bases at V and 9 bases at J, with 16 bases in the middle. The CDR3 length is 14 residues. Germline-derived CDR1 and CDR2 are WSHSY and SAAADI. The CDR3, as DNA: TGCGCCAGCACTCGGACCGGTCAAGCTTCACCCCTCCACTTT. It encodes CASTRTGQASPLHF.

The chain links TRBV7-3 to TRBJ1-2; perhaps TRBD1 as D (5 bases). This CDR3 contains 16 residues. V lost 2 bases and J 6 bases, leaving 19 bases between the germline ends. Per germline, CDR1 SGHTA and CDR2 FQGTGA. CDR3 amino acids: CASSLAPGGGEDGYTF. Written as DNA, the CDR3 is TGTGCCAGCAGCTTAGCCCCGGGCGGGGGAGAGGATGGCTACACCTTC.

The chain has TRBV5-1 and TRBJ2-1; 9 bases fit TRBD2. Germline CDR1 SGHRS, CDR2 YFSETQ. With 3 bases clipped from V and 7 bases from J, the junction kept 8 bases outside the gene matches. This CDR3 contains 15 residues. The CDR3 coding sequence is TGCGCCAGCAGCTCAGGACTAGCGATGAATAATGAGCAGTTCTTC. Its protein is CASSSGLAMNNEQFF.

The V and J genes are TRBV7-9 and TRBJ2-4; D may match TRBD1 or TRBD2 (6 bases each). V lost 1 base, J lost 3 bases, and 13 bases lay in between. Germline assignment: CDR1 SEHNR and CDR2 FQNEAQ (reference sequence). The CDR3 runs 16 residues. The CDR3 DNA follows: TGTGCCAGCAGCTTAGAACGGGGGCCAGGCAAAAACATTCAGTACTTC. Encoded protein: CASSLERGPGKNIQYF.

V gene TRBV19 combines with J gene TRBJ2-1, with D possibly being TRBD2 (6 bases). Between the trimmed V and J ends, which lost 0 bases and 10 bases, there was a span of 16 bases. CDR1 is LNHDA, CDR2 SQIVND, per germline (reference sequence). The CDR3 has 15 residues. Written as DNA, the CDR3 is TGTGCCAGTAGTATAGAGGGCGGGGCCTCAGGGGAGCAGTTCTTC. Translation: CASSIEGGASGEQFF.

V and J are TRBV7-3 and TRBJ1-2, with D maybe TRBD1 (6 bases). V was clipped by 0 bases and J by 4 bases, with 9 bases between them. Germline V lookup: CDR1 SGHTA, CDR2 FQGTGA. The CDR3 contains 14 residues. The DNA for the CDR3 is TGTGCCAGCAGCTTAACGTCAGGGGCCTATGGCTACACCTTC. This gives the protein CASSLTSGAYGYTF.

This clone was found once. The V call is TRBV10-2, the J call TRBJ1-1; TRBD1 might be the D (5 bases). CDR3 length equals 15 residues. Trimming stripped 8 bases from V and 4 bases from J, with 20 bases between. Germline V gene sequence: CDR1 WSHSY, CDR2 SAAADI. CDR3 loop: CASRSRQGGGTEAFF. CDR3 bases: TGCGCCAGCCGGAGCCGGCAGGGAGGTGGCACTGAAGCTTTCTTT.

The rearrangement joins TRBV13 to TRBJ1-1; D remains ambiguous. Trimming pared 6 bases from V and 0 bases from J, leaving 11 bases between. The CDR3 has 14 amino acids. Germline-derived CDR1 and CDR2 are PRHDT and FYEKMQ (reference sequence). CDR3 coding DNA: TGTGCCAGCAGTACAAGGGCCGTGAACACTGAAGCTTTCTTT. Protein: CASSTRAVNTEAFF.

This chain connects TRBV6-2 or TRBV6-3 to TRBJ1-5; TRBD1 matches at 7 bases. This CDR3 is built from 14 residues. CDR1 MNHEY and CDR2 SVGEGT come from the germline V gene. The J segment lost 1 base and the V segment lost 5 bases, leaving 2 bases of the junction unmatched. The DNA for the CDR3 is TGTGCCAGCAGTCGGGACAGCAGCAATCAGCCCCAGCATTTT. Translated, it gives CASSRDSSNQPQHF.

The chain links TRBV28 to TRBJ1-5; maybe TRBD1 (5 bases). The ends were cut back, 2 bases at V and 7 bases at J, with 18 bases in the middle. The length of the CDR3 is 16 residues. The V gene's germline CDR1 is MDHEN and CDR2 SYDVKM. The CDR3 is CASSLGGAGVVQPQHF. The CDR3 DNA sequence: TGTGCCAGCAGTTTAGGGGGTGCGGGGGTGGTACAGCCCCAGCATTTT.

V gene TRBV6-4 combines with J gene TRBJ2-6; D remains unclear. This CDR3 comprises 16 residues. The V and J ends lost 6 bases and 2 bases respectively, with 14 bases between them. CDR1 MRHNA and CDR2 SNTAGT come from the germline V gene. The CDR3, as DNA: TGTGCCAGCAGCCCGGGTAGGGAAGCTGGGGCCAACGTCCTGACTTTC. Residues: CASSPGREAGANVLTF.

This clone has only one observation. This sequence joins TRBV14 and TRBJ2-2; D is possibly TRBD1 or TRBD2 (5 bases each). Between the trimmed V and J ends, which lost 1 base and 5 bases, there was a span of 14 bases. CDR3 size: 16 residues. In germline, CDR1 is SGHDN, CDR2 FVKESK. The CDR3 spells CASSQVGTSRTGELFF. Written as DNA, the CDR3 is TGTGCCAGCAGCCAAGTTGGGACGTCCCGTACCGGGGAGCTGTTTTTT.

In nucleotides, the CDR3 is TGTGCCAGCAGCTCACCCCCTGGAAACACCATATATTTT. Translating it yields CASSSPPGNTIYF. The genes are TRBV7-2 and TRBJ1-3; D is ambiguous. Deletions cut 4 bases from V and 2 bases from J, with 6 bases between. The CDR3 runs to 13 residues. From germline, CDR1 is SGHTA and CDR2 FQGNSA.

This chain joins TRBV4-1 and TRBJ2-3; 8 bases map to TRBD1. CDR3 size: 18 residues. Unmatched junction bases numbered 13, after V lost 5 bases and J lost 0 bases. CDR1 and CDR2 from the germline V gene are MGHRA and YSYEKL. The CDR3 nucleotides read TGCGCCAGCAGCTCTACCCAGGTTGGGACAGGTAGCACAGATACGCAGTATTTT. Translating it yields CASSSTQVGTGSTDTQYF.

This clone was detected once. The chain has TRBV7-2 and TRBJ2-1; 11 nucleotides line up with TRBD1. This CDR3 region has 14 residues. Germline V gene sequence: CDR1 SGHTA, CDR2 FQGNSA. Unmatched junction bases numbered 4, after V lost 4 bases and J lost 8 bases. The CDR3 spells CASSYRTGGDEQFF. The CDR3 DNA reads as TGTGCCAGCAGCTACCGGACAGGGGGCGATGAGCAGTTCTTC. The whole variable domain, filled in from reference TRBV7-2 and TRBJ2-1, reads GAGVSQSPSNKVTEKGKDVELRCDPISGHTALYWYRQSLGQGLEFLIYFQGNSAPDKSGLPSDRFSAERTGGSVSTLTIQRTQQEDSAVYLCASSYRTGGDEQFFGPGTRLTVL.

The chain has TRBV28 and TRBJ2-7; tentative D call: TRBD1 (7 bases). CDR3 length: 15 residues. Germline loops: CDR1 MDHEN, CDR2 SYDVKM. Trimming removed 3 bases from V and 3 bases from J, with 15 bases in between. CDR3 in DNA: TGTGCCAGCAGTTTTTTGCGGGACAGCCTCTACGAGCAGTACTTC. It translates to CASSFLRDSLYEQYF. Filled out from reference TRBV28 and TRBJ2-7, the complete variable domain reads DVKVTQSSRYLVKRTGEKVFLECVQDMDHENMFWYRQDPGLGLRLIYFSYDVKMKEKGDIPEGYSVSREKKERFSLILESASTNQTSMYLCASSFLRDSLYEQYFGPGTRLTVT.

The count of this clone is one. The same CDR3 also results from other DNA sequences found in this sample. CDR3 sequence: CASSLSGSLNTEAFF. The CDR3 coding sequence is TGTGCCAGCAGCCTATCAGGTAGTCTTAACACTGAAGCTTTCTTT. The V and J genes are TRBV7-2 and TRBJ1-1; no reliable D call. Germline V gives CDR1 SGHTA, CDR2 FQGNSA. The V end was cut by 5 bases, the J end by 2 bases, with 15 bases between. The CDR3 extends over 15 amino acids.

This chain joins TRBV11-2 and TRBJ2-3; tentative D call: TRBD2 (5 bases). V was pared by 0 bases and J by 4 bases, with 14 bases between. The CDR3 has 16 amino acids. The germline gives CDR1 SGHAT, CDR2 FQNNGV. The CDR3 DNA reads TGTGCCAGCAGCTTAGAGCTAGCAAACCCCCCAGATACGCAGTATTTT. This codes for CASSLELANPPDTQYF.

The gene calls are TRBV9 and TRBJ1-2; perhaps TRBD1 as D (6 bases). Germline CDR1 SGDLS, CDR2 YYNGEE. V lost 4 bases, J lost 6 bases, and 13 bases lay in between. The CDR3 has 13 residues. CDR3: CASSITRTDGYTF. The CDR3 DNA sequence: TGTGCCAGCAGCATAACTAGGACAGATGGCTACACCTTC.

The chain joins TRBV2 to TRBJ1-1; D gene ambiguous. CDR3 size: 12 residues. Trimming took off 6 bases at V and 10 bases at J, with 15 bases between the two ends. From germline, CDR1 is SNHLY and CDR2 FYNNEI. The CDR3 DNA reads TGTGCCAGCAGGGACCCCAAAGAGGGAGCTTTCTTT. This gives the protein CASRDPKEGAFF.

This sequence joins TRBV2 and TRBJ2-7, with D hard to call. CDR1 SNHLY and CDR2 FYNNEI come from the germline V gene. The V and J ends lost 8 bases and 6 bases respectively, with 11 bases between them. This CDR3 spans 11 amino acids. The CDR3 sequence is CASGLGSEQYF. CDR3 DNA: TGTGCCAGCGGGCTTGGAAGCGAGCAGTACTTC.

The gene calls are TRBV6-9 and TRBJ2-1; 8 bases map to TRBD2. The germline gives CDR1 MNHGY, CDR2 SVAAGI. The ends lost 1 base at V and 7 bases at J; junction bases unmatched: 15. The CDR3 runs 18 residues. The CDR3 protein is CASSYFSLGPQRGNEQFF. Here the CDR3 DNA reads TGTGCCAGCAGTTATTTCTCTTTGGGCCCACAGCGGGGGAATGAGCAGTTCTTC.

V usage is TRBV28 and J usage is TRBJ1-1; no reliable D call. Germline CDR1 is MDHEN and CDR2 is SYDVKM. CDR3 length: 12 residues. V was trimmed by 4 bases and J by 1 base, leaving 4 bases between them. The DNA for the CDR3 is TGTGCCAGCAGTTCAAAGAACACTGAAGCTTTCTTT. Amino acid sequence: CASSSKNTEAFF.

The chain couples TRBV5-8 to TRBJ1-1; D is uncertain. Germline V lookup: CDR1 SGHTS, CDR2 YDEGEE. The length of the CDR3 is 17 residues. The V gene lost 0 bases and the J gene lost 4 bases, with 19 bases spanning the gap. The CDR3 protein is CASSLAWLGGRGTEAFF. The CDR3 nucleotides read TGTGCCAGCAGCTTGGCCTGGCTGGGTGGTAGAGGCACTGAAGCTTTCTTT.

The chain couples TRBV5-5 to TRBJ2-7; no clear D gene. Between the trimmed V and J ends, which lost 0 bases and 2 bases, there was a span of 12 bases. Germline V gene data show CDR1 as SGHKS and CDR2 as YYEKEE (reference sequence). The CDR3 runs to 15 residues. CDR3 DNA sequence: TGTGCCAGCAGCTTGGGCTGGGCTGGTACCTACGAGCAGTACTTC. Protein sequence: CASSLGWAGTYEQYF.